A selection of T cell receptor beta chains follows, all from one sample in a study of blood T cell repertoires in COVID-19. Using immunoSEQ multiplex PCR, the repertoire was profiled, and TCRdb retains in-frame clones only, with some absent. The data hold about 360,000 clones, with 88% observed a single time. Material for sequencing was PBMCs or T cells enriched from blood (not recorded which). The receptor set was obtained from a woman aged 40 to 49 with acute COVID-19. Both conserved end residues are part of each CDR3. D genes are given only for firm matches. Size is omitted from some rows. Given values are once, few, many or a class for expanded clones.

clone_size: NA; cdr3_length: 17; j_call: TRBJ2-1; v_call: TRBV7-2; d_call: TRBD1; cdr3_aa: CASSLDTLDRDYNEQFF; cdr3_nt: TGTGCCAGCAGCTTAGACACTCTAGACAGGGACTACAATGAGCAGTTCTTC
clone_size: NA; cdr3_length: 15; j_call: TRBJ2-1; v_call: TRBV7-9; d_call: TRBD2; cdr3_aa: CASFATSGVYNEQFF; cdr3_nt: TGTGCCAGCTTCGCGACTAGCGGGGTGTACAATGAGCAGTTCTTC
clone_size: NA; cdr3_length: 18; j_call: TRBJ2-1; v_call: TRBV6-1; d_call: TRBD2; cdr3_aa: CASSEYQRGGPTNNEQFF; cdr3_nt: TGTGCCAGCAGTGAATATCAGCGGGGAGGTCCCACCAACAATGAGCAGTTCTTC
clone_size: NA; cdr3_length: 12; j_call: TRBJ1-1; v_call: TRBV6-5; d_call: NA; cdr3_aa: CASRDRDLEAFF; cdr3_nt: TGTGCCAGCAGGGACAGAGACCTTGAAGCTTTCTTT
clone_size: NA; cdr3_length: 16; j_call: TRBJ2-2; v_call: TRBV5-4; d_call: TRBD2; cdr3_aa: CASSFSSGGRSGELFF; cdr3_nt: TGTGCCAGCAGCTTTTCGAGCGGGGGGCGGTCCGGGGAGCTGTTTTTT
clone_size: NA; cdr3_length: 14; j_call: TRBJ1-1; v_call: TRBV7-9; d_call: NA; cdr3_aa: CASSLDRDEPEAFF; cdr3_nt: TGTGCCAGCAGCTTAGACAGGGATGAACCGGAAGCTTTCTTT
clone_size: NA; cdr3_length: 13; j_call: TRBJ1-1; v_call: TRBV18; d_call: TRBD1; cdr3_aa: CASGQGASIEAFF; cdr3_nt: TGTGCCAGCGGACAGGGGGCTTCGATTGAAGCTTTCTTT
clone_size: NA; cdr3_length: 15; j_call: TRBJ2-5; v_call: TRBV25-1; d_call: TRBD1; cdr3_aa: CASSEDRVLRETQYF; cdr3_nt: TGTGCCAGCAGTGAAGACAGGGTTTTGAGAGAGACCCAGTACTTC
clone_size: NA; cdr3_length: 13; j_call: TRBJ2-7; v_call: TRBV5-8; d_call: NA; cdr3_aa: CASSGDRNNEQYF; cdr3_nt: TGTGCCAGCAGCGGCGACAGGAACAACGAGCAGTACTTC
clone_size: NA; cdr3_length: 13; j_call: TRBJ1-1; v_call: TRBV4-2; d_call: NA; cdr3_aa: CASSQDRRGEAFF; cdr3_nt: TGTGCCAGCAGCCAAGATCGGAGGGGTGAAGCTTTCTTT
clone_size: NA; cdr3_length: 16; j_call: TRBJ2-2; v_call: TRBV7-7; d_call: TRBD1; cdr3_aa: CATETGGTGRTGELFF; cdr3_nt: TGTGCCACCGAGACCGGGGGGACAGGGCGGACCGGGGAGCTGTTTTTT
clone_size: few; cdr3_length: 16; j_call: TRBJ1-5; v_call: TRBV30; d_call: NA; cdr3_aa: CAWSVGYGQGLQPQHF; cdr3_nt: TGTGCCTGGAGTGTGGGGTACGGGCAGGGGCTTCAGCCCCAGCATTTT
clone_size: NA; cdr3_length: 15; j_call: TRBJ2-2; v_call: TRBV6-5; d_call: NA; cdr3_aa: CASSYSNSNTGELFF; cdr3_nt: TGTGCCAGCAGTTACTCGAATAGTAACACCGGGGAGCTGTTTTTT
clone_size: once; cdr3_length: 14; j_call: TRBJ1-1; v_call: TRBV11-2; d_call: NA; cdr3_aa: CASSFRVESTEAFF; cdr3_nt: TGTGCCAGCAGCTTCAGGGTGGAAAGCACTGAAGCTTTCTTT
clone_size: once; cdr3_length: 18; j_call: TRBJ2-1; v_call: TRBV5-4; d_call: NA; cdr3_aa: CASSFHLTVRQGHNEQFF; cdr3_nt: TGTGCCAGCAGCTTTCACCTGACAGTGAGGCAGGGCCACAATGAGCAGTTCTTC
clone_size: NA; cdr3_length: 14; j_call: TRBJ1-4; v_call: TRBV30; d_call: TRBD1; cdr3_aa: CAWSVRTGREKLFF; cdr3_nt: TGTGCCTGGAGTGTAAGGACAGGGCGAGAAAAACTGTTTTTT
clone_size: NA; cdr3_length: 15; j_call: TRBJ2-3; v_call: TRBV6-5; d_call: NA; cdr3_aa: CASSSGTLSTDTQYF; cdr3_nt: TGTGCCAGCAGTAGCGGGACACTGAGCACAGATACGCAGTATTTT
clone_size: NA; cdr3_length: 13; j_call: TRBJ2-1; v_call: TRBV7-9; d_call: NA; cdr3_aa: CASSSFSYNEQFF; cdr3_nt: TGTGCCAGCAGCTCTTTTAGCTACAATGAGCAGTTCTTC
clone_size: NA; cdr3_length: 13; j_call: TRBJ1-1; v_call: TRBV3-1/TRBV3-2; d_call: NA; cdr3_aa: CASSQGRETEAFF; cdr3_nt: TGTGCCAGCAGCCAAGGCCGCGAGACTGAAGCTTTCTTT
clone_size: NA; cdr3_length: 13; j_call: TRBJ2-7; v_call: TRBV12-3/TRBV12-4; d_call: TRBD1; cdr3_aa: CASGRDSSYEQYF; cdr3_nt: TGTGCCAGCGGCAGGGACAGTTCCTACGAGCAGTACTTC
clone_size: once; cdr3_length: 14; j_call: TRBJ1-3; v_call: TRBV19; d_call: NA; cdr3_aa: CASSGGGRGNTIYF; cdr3_nt: TGTGCCAGTAGTGGAGGAGGCCGTGGAAACACCATATATTTT
clone_size: NA; cdr3_length: 12; j_call: TRBJ1-2; v_call: TRBV5-6; d_call: NA; cdr3_aa: CASSFRGYGYTF; cdr3_nt: TGTGCCAGCAGCTTCCGGGGTTACGGCTACACCTTC
clone_size: NA; cdr3_length: 12; j_call: TRBJ1-5; v_call: TRBV27; d_call: NA; cdr3_aa: CASSNGGRPQHF; cdr3_nt: TGTGCCAGCAGTAACGGGGGGCGGCCCCAGCATTTT
clone_size: NA; cdr3_length: 15; j_call: TRBJ1-1; v_call: TRBV19; d_call: TRBD1; cdr3_aa: CASSTHRGRGTEAFF; cdr3_nt: TGTGCCAGTAGTACTCACAGGGGGAGAGGCACTGAAGCTTTCTTT
clone_size: NA; cdr3_length: 12; j_call: TRBJ1-1; v_call: TRBV7-9; d_call: NA; cdr3_aa: CASSDGSPGAFF; cdr3_nt: TGTGCCAGCAGCGACGGGTCCCCAGGGGCTTTCTTT
clone_size: many; cdr3_length: 13; j_call: TRBJ1-2; v_call: TRBV24-1; d_call: NA; cdr3_aa: CATSEGAAYGYTF; cdr3_nt: TGTGCCACCAGTGAAGGGGCGGCATATGGCTACACCTTC
clone_size: NA; cdr3_length: 14; j_call: TRBJ2-4; v_call: TRBV13; d_call: NA; cdr3_aa: CASSLGGATNIQYF; cdr3_nt: TGTGCCAGCAGCTTAGGGGGAGCAACAAACATTCAGTACTTC
clone_size: NA; cdr3_length: 18; j_call: TRBJ2-2; v_call: TRBV24-1; d_call: TRBD1; cdr3_aa: CATSDTWTGGKDTGELFF; cdr3_nt: TGTGCCACCAGTGACACCTGGACAGGGGGCAAGGACACCGGGGAGCTGTTTTTT
clone_size: NA; cdr3_length: 17; j_call: TRBJ1-3; v_call: TRBV5-6; d_call: NA; cdr3_aa: CASSLGPGLRSGNTIYF; cdr3_nt: TGTGCCAGCAGCTTGGGACCCGGACTCCGCTCTGGAAACACCATATATTTT
clone_size: NA; cdr3_length: 14; j_call: TRBJ1-1; v_call: TRBV11-2; d_call: TRBD1; cdr3_aa: CASDHGQGEGEAFF; cdr3_nt: TGTGCCAGCGACCACGGACAGGGAGAAGGTGAAGCTTTCTTT
clone_size: NA; cdr3_length: 19; j_call: TRBJ2-6; v_call: TRBV3-1/TRBV3-2; d_call: TRBD1; cdr3_aa: CASSQRWDRELTGANVLTF; cdr3_nt: TGTGCCAGCAGCCAAAGATGGGACAGGGAATTAACTGGGGCCAACGTCCTGACTTTC
clone_size: NA; cdr3_length: 13; j_call: TRBJ1-2; v_call: TRBV19; d_call: NA; cdr3_aa: CASRTPGNYGYTF; cdr3_nt: TGTGCCAGTAGGACCCCAGGAAACTATGGCTACACCTTC
clone_size: once; cdr3_length: 16; j_call: TRBJ1-5; v_call: TRBV2; d_call: TRBD1; cdr3_aa: CASSDRLGGGNQPQHF; cdr3_nt: TGTGCCAGCAGTGATCGTTTAGGGGGCGGCAATCAGCCCCAGCATTTT
clone_size: NA; cdr3_length: 15; j_call: TRBJ2-7; v_call: TRBV5-4; d_call: NA; cdr3_aa: CASSFSIEGSYEQYF; cdr3_nt: TGTGCCAGCAGCTTTAGTATCGAGGGATCCTACGAGCAGTACTTC
clone_size: NA; cdr3_length: 14; j_call: TRBJ2-5; v_call: TRBV5-8; d_call: NA; cdr3_aa: CASSLAPGQETQYF; cdr3_nt: TGTGCCAGCAGCTTGGCGCCGGGGCAAGAGACCCAGTACTTC
clone_size: NA; cdr3_length: 13; j_call: TRBJ1-2; v_call: TRBV6-1; d_call: TRBD1; cdr3_aa: CASSDRDRSGYTF; cdr3_nt: TGTGCCAGCAGTGACCGGGACAGGTCCGGCTACACCTTC
clone_size: NA; cdr3_length: 15; j_call: TRBJ2-7; v_call: TRBV7-9; d_call: NA; cdr3_aa: CASSLQGFAAYEQYF; cdr3_nt: TGTGCCAGCAGCTTACAGGGATTCGCCGCCTACGAGCAGTACTTC
clone_size: NA; cdr3_length: 11; j_call: TRBJ1-2; v_call: TRBV6-5; d_call: NA; cdr3_aa: CASTTNYGYTF; cdr3_nt: TGTGCCAGCACCACTAACTATGGCTACACCTTC
clone_size: NA; cdr3_length: 14; j_call: TRBJ1-1; v_call: TRBV19; d_call: TRBD1; cdr3_aa: CASGQARLGTEAFF; cdr3_nt: TGTGCCAGTGGACAGGCCCGGCTGGGGACTGAAGCTTTCTTT
clone_size: NA; cdr3_length: 13; j_call: TRBJ1-3; v_call: TRBV5-6; d_call: NA; cdr3_aa: CASSARVSSTIYF; cdr3_nt: TGTGCCAGCAGCGCCAGGGTCTCTAGCACCATATATTTT
clone_size: NA; cdr3_length: 16; j_call: TRBJ2-5; v_call: TRBV7-6; d_call: TRBD2; cdr3_aa: CASSPGLAGGQETQYF; cdr3_nt: TGTGCCAGCAGCCCAGGACTAGCGGGGGGCCAAGAGACCCAGTACTTC
clone_size: NA; cdr3_length: 16; j_call: TRBJ1-1; v_call: TRBV19; d_call: NA; cdr3_aa: CASSIGTGEMNTEAFF; cdr3_nt: TGTGCCAGTAGTATAGGTACCGGAGAAATGAACACTGAAGCTTTCTTT
clone_size: NA; cdr3_length: 13; j_call: TRBJ2-7; v_call: TRBV7-9; d_call: TRBD1; cdr3_aa: CASSFDRGSGQYF; cdr3_nt: TGTGCCAGCAGCTTCGACAGGGGTAGTGGGCAGTACTTC
clone_size: once; cdr3_length: 16; j_call: TRBJ2-5; v_call: TRBV28; d_call: TRBD1; cdr3_aa: CASSSGRQGATETQYF; cdr3_nt: TGTGCCAGCAGTTCCGGCAGACAGGGGGCTACGGAGACCCAGTACTTC
clone_size: NA; cdr3_length: 16; j_call: TRBJ2-3; v_call: TRBV15; d_call: TRBD2; cdr3_aa: CATSRGGGGATDTQYF; cdr3_nt: TGTGCCACCAGCAGAGGGGGCGGGGGGGCGACAGATACGCAGTATTTT
clone_size: NA; cdr3_length: 15; j_call: TRBJ2-1; v_call: TRBV11-2; d_call: TRBD2; cdr3_aa: CASSLVSGGLNEQFF; cdr3_nt: TGTGCCAGCAGCTTAGTTAGCGGGGGCCTAAATGAGCAGTTCTTC
clone_size: NA; cdr3_length: 13; j_call: TRBJ2-5; v_call: TRBV7-2; d_call: TRBD2; cdr3_aa: CASSFSAGGTQYF; cdr3_nt: TGTGCCAGCAGCTTCTCGGCGGGGGGGACCCAGTACTTC
clone_size: NA; cdr3_length: 13; j_call: TRBJ1-1; v_call: TRBV6-5; d_call: NA; cdr3_aa: CASSQTGNTEAFF; cdr3_nt: TGTGCCAGCAGCCAAACAGGGAACACTGAAGCTTTCTTT
clone_size: NA; cdr3_length: 14; j_call: TRBJ2-5; v_call: TRBV3-1/TRBV3-2; d_call: TRBD1; cdr3_aa: CASSQVTGGETQYF; cdr3_nt: TGTGCCAGCAGCCAAGTTACAGGGGGGGAGACCCAGTACTTC
clone_size: once; cdr3_length: 13; j_call: TRBJ2-5; v_call: TRBV27; d_call: NA; cdr3_aa: CASRPRGGETQYF; cdr3_nt: TGTGCCAGCAGACCAAGGGGGGGGGAGACCCAGTACTTC
clone_size: NA; cdr3_length: 14; j_call: TRBJ2-5; v_call: TRBV5-1; d_call: NA; cdr3_aa: CASSPGGPQETQYF; cdr3_nt: TGCGCCAGCTCCCCCGGGGGGCCCCAAGAGACCCAGTACTTC
clone_size: NA; cdr3_length: 13; j_call: TRBJ1-2; v_call: TRBV6-5; d_call: TRBD1; cdr3_aa: CASSPGQGPGYTF; cdr3_nt: TGTGCCAGCAGTCCGGGACAGGGGCCCGGCTACACCTTC